These 19 T cell receptor beta chains share one sample of origin, sequenced in a study of neurological immune-mediated disorders. Time point in this sample: longitudinal time-point 3. TCRdb fed the 5' RACE reads into MiXCR, producing one record per CDR3 protein. The repertoire consists of about 53,000 distinct CDR3 sequences, with roughly 8% occurring once and the leading ten covering 1.5% to 2%. Sample: PBMCs. These receptors all come from a woman between 35 and 50 years old in good health.

This clonotype has at least ten counts. The chain employs TRBV2 and TRBJ2-7; D gene unclear. Trimming removed 1 base from V and 2 bases from J, with 18 bases in between. In germline, CDR1 is SNHLY, CDR2 FYNNEI. The length of the CDR3 is 17 residues. The CDR3 nucleotides are TGTGCCAGCAGTGAAGGGGGTGGCGGCACAAGTACCTACGAGCAGTACTTC. This codes for CASSEGGGGTSTYEQYF.

This clonotype was recorded many times. The chain has TRBV4-3 and TRBJ2-1; D call uncertain. The length of the CDR3 is 16 residues. Germline assignment: CDR1 LGHNA and CDR2 YSLEER. Deletions cut 1 base from V and 4 bases from J, with 14 bases between. CDR3 sequence reads: CASSQAYPSPYNEQFF. DNA for the CDR3: TGCGCCAGCAGCCAAGCTTATCCAAGTCCGTACAATGAGCAGTTCTTC.

This clonotype showed up many times. The chain has TRBV4-3 and TRBJ1-4, with D perhaps matching TRBD1 (6 bases). Per the germline V gene, CDR1 is LGHNA and CDR2 is YSLEER. V was clipped by 2 bases and J by 2 bases, with 6 bases between them. There are 14 residues in the CDR3. CDR3 in amino acids: CASSQQGTNEKLFF. CDR3 nucleotides: TGCGCCAGCAGCCAACAGGGGACTAATGAAAAACTGTTTTTT.

The sample holds many counts of this clonotype. CDR3 sequence reads: CSVFRGREYHDEQFF. The CDR3 DNA sequence: TGCAGCGTTTTCCGCGGGAGGGAGTACCACGATGAGCAGTTCTTC. The chain combines TRBV29-1 with TRBJ2-1; 9 bases fit TRBD2. The V gene's germline CDR1 is SQVTM and CDR2 ANQGSEA. V trimming: 5 bases; J trimming: 8 bases; junction bases outside the gene matches: 13. The CDR3 is 15 residues long.

The chain has TRBV5-1 and TRBJ2-3; D remains unclear. This CDR3 region has 14 residues. Trimming left V 1 base short and J 2 bases short, with 8 bases between. CDR1 is SGHRS and CDR2 is YFSETQ in the germline V gene. The CDR3: CASSLSEYTDTQYF. The DNA for the CDR3 is TGCGCCAGCAGCTTGTCGGAATACACAGATACGCAGTATTTT.

There are many counts of this clonotype. This sequence joins TRBV5-1 and TRBJ1-1; D may be TRBD1 (5 bases). In germline, CDR1 is SGHRS, CDR2 YFSETQ. The CDR3 has 14 residues. The V end lost 4 bases, the J end lost 0 bases, and 10 bases lay between the germline ends. In DNA form, the CDR3 reads TGCGCCAGCAGCGCCCAAGGGGTGAACACTGAAGCTTTCTTT. Its protein is CASSAQGVNTEAFF. Full variable domain (remainder filled in from reference TRBV5-1 and TRBJ1-1): KAGVTQTPRYLIKTRGQQVTLSCSPISGHRSVSWYQQTPGQGLQFLFEYFSETQRNKGNFPGRFSGRQFSNSRSEMNVSTLELGDSALYLCASSAQGVNTEAFFGQGTRLTVV.

This clonotype was picked up many times. The V call is TRBV20-1, the J call TRBJ2-3; 8 positions agree with TRBD2. CDR1 and CDR2 from the germline V gene are DFQATT and SNEGSKA (reference sequence). V dropped 5 bases and J dropped 15; count of bases not matched to a gene: 19. CDR3 length equals 14 residues. CDR3 sequence: CSAGFEVPGLGDYF. Here the CDR3 DNA reads TGCAGTGCTGGATTCGAAGTACCGGGACTAGGAGACTATTTT.

This clonotype was seen many times. The chain is built from TRBV5-5 and TRBJ1-1; a possible D gene is TRBD1 (6 bases). V gave up 2 bases and J gave up 4 bases, with 9 bases separating them. From germline, CDR1 is SGHKS and CDR2 YYEKEE (reference sequence). The length of the CDR3 is 13 residues. The CDR3 loop reads CASSFQGGTEAFF. CDR3 DNA sequence: TGTGCCAGCAGCTTCCAAGGGGGCACTGAAGCTTTCTTT.

This clonotype was counted ten times or more. The rearrangement joins TRBV25-1 to TRBJ2-7; a possible D gene is TRBD1 (6 bases). Between the trimmed V and J ends, which lost 4 bases and 4 bases, there was a span of 17 bases. Germline loops: CDR1 MGHDK, CDR2 SYGVNS. The CDR3 has 15 residues. For the CDR3, the DNA is TGTGCCAGCAGTGGGGACACCCCCTATTATTACGAGCAGTACTTC. Protein sequence: CASSGDTPYYYEQYF.

This clonotype has at least ten counts. The chain couples TRBV7-2 to TRBJ2-2; 10 bases are a match to TRBD2. The CDR3 is made up of 16 amino acids. V was clipped by 4 bases and J by 1 base; unmatched bases: 3. CDR1 SGHTA and CDR2 FQGNSA come from the germline V gene. The CDR3 DNA sequence: TGTGCCAGCAGCTCACGGACTAGCGGGAACACCGGGGAGCTGTTTTTT. Translation: CASSSRTSGNTGELFF.

This clonotype was recorded at least ten times. The V gene is TRBV5-5, the J gene TRBJ1-1; a weak D match, TRBD1 (6 bases). Germline CDR1 and CDR2: SGHKS and YYEKEE (reference sequence). V lost 0 bases to trimming and J lost 0 bases, with 15 bases between them. CDR3 length equals 17 residues. This chain's CDR3 is CASSLVAGGFMNTEAFF. The CDR3 nucleotides are TGTGCCAGCAGCTTGGTGGCGGGGGGCTTCATGAACACTGAAGCTTTCTTT.

This clonotype was recorded at least ten times. This chain joins TRBV12-3 or TRBV12-4 and TRBJ1-6; TRBD1 agrees at 8 bases. Trimming removed 8 bases from V and 7 bases from J; junction bases left unmatched: 4. CDR3 length: 13 residues. Here the CDR3 reads CASGQGLNSPLHF. The CDR3 nucleotides read TGTGCCAGCGGACAGGGTTTGAATTCACCCCTCCACTTT.

This clonotype came up many times. V is TRBV20-1 and J is TRBJ2-3; TRBD2 might be the D (7 bases). The germline V and J ends were trimmed by 0 bases and 2 bases, with 15 bases remaining between them. The CDR3 has 16 amino acids. Germline V gene lookup returns CDR1 DFQATT and CDR2 SNEGSKA (reference sequence). In nucleotides, the CDR3 is TGCAGTGCTAGAGATCGGACAGCGGGGAACACAGATACGCAGTATTTT. Translation gives CSARDRTAGNTDTQYF.

The table lists this clonotype with many counts. The chain joins TRBV11-2 to TRBJ1-2; D is unresolved. The V and J ends lost 0 bases and 4 bases respectively, with 9 bases between them. The CDR3 has 14 residues. From germline, CDR1 is SGHAT and CDR2 FQNNGV. The CDR3 sequence is CASSLEPGGYGYTF. In DNA, the CDR3 is TGTGCCAGCAGCTTAGAACCAGGCGGCTATGGCTACACCTTC.

This clonotype came up many times. The rearrangement joins TRBV6-5 to TRBJ2-1; 7 bases are shared with TRBD2. The junction had 11 bases not matched to a gene; V was cut back by 6 bases and J by 6 bases. The CDR3 consists of 15 residues. CDR1 and CDR2 from the germline V gene are MNHEY and SVGAGI. The CDR3 region is CASSPRRREGNEQFF. In DNA form, the CDR3 reads TGTGCCAGCAGCCCACGACGAAGGGAGGGCAATGAGCAGTTCTTC.

This clonotype has ten or more counts. The rearrangement links TRBV27 to TRBJ2-4; 8 positions match TRBD1. The J segment lost 6 bases and the V segment lost 3 bases, leaving 1 base of the junction unmatched. The CDR3 is 13 amino acids. CDR1 and CDR2 (germline): MNHEY, SMNVEV (reference sequence). Here the CDR3 reads CASSFDRGNIQYF. The CDR3 coding sequence is TGTGCCAGCAGTTTTGACAGGGGAAACATTCAGTACTTC.

This clonotype was seen at least ten times. This chain links TRBV2 with TRBJ1-1, with D unclear. Trimming took 8 bases from V and 0 from J, leaving 10 bases between them. The CDR3 sequence is 13 residues long. CDR1 and CDR2 from the germline V gene are SNHLY and FYNNEI. DNA for the CDR3: TGTGCCAGCTTGACGATTTTGAACACTGAAGCTTTCTTT. Its protein is CASLTILNTEAFF.

This clonotype was seen more than once but under ten times. The V gene is TRBV10-3, the J gene TRBJ1-1; D not resolved. The CDR3 is 12 amino acids. Trimming pared 2 bases from V and 9 bases from J, leaving 10 bases between. Germline V gives CDR1 ENHRY, CDR2 SYGVKD. As DNA, the CDR3 is TGTGCCATCAGTGAGACAGCCGTTCAAGCTTTCTTT. It codes for CAISETAVQAFF.

This clonotype occurred many times. The gene calls are TRBV27 and TRBJ1-1; TRBD1 is a possible D gene (5 bases). Trimming stripped 5 bases from V and 4 bases from J, with 20 bases between. CDR3 length: 16 amino acids. Germline CDR1 is MNHEY and CDR2 is SMNVEV (reference sequence). DNA for the CDR3: TGTGCCAGCAGTACCGAAGAGCAGGGATTAGGCACTGAAGCTTTCTTT. Translating gives CASSTEEQGLGTEAFF.